The sequence of this TCR beta chain was determined in a study of radiotherapy plus CTLA-4 blockade in lung cancer. Details on this clone: What it recognizes is unknown.

Using immunoSEQ multiplex PCR, the repertoire was profiled, and TCRdb retains in-frame clones only, with some absent. The data contain fewer than 100,000 clones, around 83% of them singletons. Findings and caveats of the study: Increased serum interferon-beta after radiation also reportedly predicted response strongly.

The sequence was collected from a human donor with non-small cell lung cancer who had stable disease on radiotherapy plus ipilimumab. This specimen was peripheral blood, taken from a patient treated with radiotherapy plus ipilimumab.

The CDR3 loop is CASSPTGVGGTDTQYF. For the CDR3, the DNA is TGCGCCAGCAGCCCGACAGGGGTAGGAGGCACAGATACGCAGTATTTT. This sequence joins TRBV10-1 and TRBJ2-3; 8 bases fit TRBD1. V trimming: 6 bases; J trimming: 1 base; junction bases outside the gene matches: 9. Germline lookup yields CDR1 WNHNN and CDR2 SYGVQD (reference sequence). This CDR3 region has 16 residues.